This is a list of T cell receptor beta chains from one sample in a study of human T cells and chemical hapten exposure. MiXCR was run by TCRdb on the RACE reads, yielding one entry per CDR3 protein. The sample gives approximately 340,000 distinct CDR3 sequences, approximately 6.3% of which show up once; around 8.2% is in the top ten. The sequencing used whole blood, collected in connection with sensitization to the hapten diphenylcyclopropenone (DPC). The receptors were sampled from a woman between 18 and 29 years old with alopecia areata. Some clones in this sample may be carry-over from other donors' samples. Both conserved end residues are part of each CDR3. D genes are given only for firm matches. Not all rows give a size; the values are once, few, many and, for expanded clones, a class.

>TRBV6-5|few|TRBJ1-3|.
TGTGCCAGCAGCTCGGGTGGTGGGGCGCGAGGAAACACCATATATTTT
CASSSGGGARGNTIYF
>TRBV29-1|few|TRBJ2-5|TRBD2
TGCAGCGTTGAATCGCGGGGGGCGGTGGGAGAGACCCAGTACTTC
CSVESRGAVGETQYF
>TRBV12-3/TRBV12-4|.|TRBJ1-2|.
TGTGCCAGCAGTTTAGCGCTATATCCCTCCCTTGGCTACACCTTC
CASSLALYPSLGYTF
>TRBV6-6|few|TRBJ1-5|.
TGTGCCAGCAGTCGTATTGACGGGTTGAATCAGCCCCAGCATTTT
CASSRIDGLNQPQHF
>TRBV7-2|many|TRBJ1-1|TRBD1
TGTGCCAGCAGCTCACAGGGGAGACGCACTGAAGCTTTCTTT
CASSSQGRRTEAFF
>TRBV5-1|.|TRBJ1-2|.
TGCGCCAGCAGCTCATCTTGGCAGGAAAACTATGGCTACACCTTC
CASSSSWQENYGYTF
>TRBV4-1|.|TRBJ2-5|.
TGCGCCAGCAGCCAAGTTACGGAGGAGACCCAGTACTTC
CASSQVTEETQYF
>TRBV4-3|many|TRBJ2-3|.
TGCGCCAGCAGCCAAGGTCAAGGGGTGAGAACAGATACGCAGTATTTT
CASSQGQGVRTDTQYF
>TRBV20-1|few|TRBJ2-3|TRBD2
TGCAGTGCCCACGGACTAGCGGGGGGGCGGGGCACAGATACGCAGTATTTT
CSAHGLAGGRGTDTQYF
>TRBV11-2|few|TRBJ2-1|TRBD2
TGTGCCAGCAGCGCCAGGACTAGGGGTTTTATCGAGCAGTTCTTC
CASSARTRGFIEQFF
>TRBV13|few|TRBJ1-5|.
TGTGCCAGCAGCTTAGGCCCCTCCTTCAATCAGCCCCAGCATTTT
CASSLGPSFNQPQHF